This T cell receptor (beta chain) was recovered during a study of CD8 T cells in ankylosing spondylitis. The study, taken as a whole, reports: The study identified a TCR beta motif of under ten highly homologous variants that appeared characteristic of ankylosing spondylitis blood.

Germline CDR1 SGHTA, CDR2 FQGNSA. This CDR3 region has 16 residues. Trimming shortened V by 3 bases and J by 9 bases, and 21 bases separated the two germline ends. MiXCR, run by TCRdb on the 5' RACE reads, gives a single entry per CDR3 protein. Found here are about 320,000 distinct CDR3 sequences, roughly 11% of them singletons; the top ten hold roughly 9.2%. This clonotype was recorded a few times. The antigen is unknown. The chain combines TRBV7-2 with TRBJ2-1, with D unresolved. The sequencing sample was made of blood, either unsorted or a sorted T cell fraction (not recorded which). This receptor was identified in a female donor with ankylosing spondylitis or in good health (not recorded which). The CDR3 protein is CASSLSSSAVQSEQFF. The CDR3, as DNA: TGTGCCAGCAGCTTGAGTTCTAGTGCGGTTCAGAGTGAGCAGTTCTTC.